This T cell receptor beta chain came from a study of blood T cell repertoires in COVID-19. Turning to the study itself: Acute and convalescent COVID-19 specimens originated in the United States, Italy and Spain. Nucleic acid was either cDNA or gDNA, and it came from T cells, B-cell-depleted T cells, or PBMCs.

Trimming removed 6 bases at V and 6 bases at J, with 15 bases between. The germline V gene has CDR1 LNHDA and CDR2 SQIVND (reference sequence). The length of the CDR3 is 14 residues. How the authors handled the data: Estimates of nucleated cell counts were drawn from the amplification of reference gene primers. Some clones are missing from TCRdb's copy, which holds only in-frame ones; the method was immunoSEQ multiplex PCR. V and J calls and clone size follow that table, whereas D and trimming were derived from the DNA. The sample comprises more than 200,000 clones, about four fifths of which are singletons, and nearly 9% rests with the top ten. This clone showed up just once.

Input material: peripheral blood. This chain uses TRBV19 with TRBJ1-5, with a possible D match to TRBD1 (5 bases). This receptor was taken from a man at least 80 years old with acute or convalescent COVID-19. DNA of the CDR3: TGTGCCAGTAGGGAACCAGGGCTCATTCAGCCCCAGCATTTT. Translation gives CASREPGLIQPQHF.